One sample yielded the 16 T cell receptor beta chains listed below, sequenced in a study of OX40 agonist ivuxolimab in advanced cancers. Produced via immunoSEQ multiplex PCR; TCRdb's table is partial and in-frame only. The data show some 69,000 clones, 80% to 95% seen once. The sample was CD4+ or CD8+ T cells sorted from blood, taken in a trial of the OX40 agonist ivuxolimab. Receptor source: an adult with an advanced solid tumor such as melanoma, head and neck, liver or kidney cancer.

The chain is built from TRBV5-6 and TRBJ2-3, with D tentatively TRBD2 (6 bases). The CDR3 covers 15 residues. CDR1 is SGHDT, CDR2 YYEEEE, per germline. V lost 7 bases to trimming and J lost 6 bases, with 21 bases between them. The chain's CDR3 is CASRPGLQRADTQYF. Here the CDR3 DNA reads TGTGCCAGCCGACCGGGACTCCAGAGGGCCGATACGCAGTATTTT. Variable domain in full (rest from reference TRBV5-6 and TRBJ2-3): DAGVTQSPTHLIKTRGQQVTLRCSPKSGHDTVSWYQQALGQGPQFIFQYYEEEERQRGNFPDRFSGHQFPNYSSELNVNALLLGDSALYLCASRPGLQRADTQYFGPGTRLTVL.

The V gene is TRBV13, the J gene TRBJ1-1; tentatively, D is TRBD1 (6 bases). This CDR3 spans 19 amino acids. V was shortened by 3 bases and J by 9 bases, with 32 bases between the two germline ends. Germline V gene sequence: CDR1 PRHDT, CDR2 FYEKMQ (reference sequence). The CDR3 loop is CASSLGVTGSEVWPPKAFF. The CDR3 DNA reads as TGTGCCAGCAGCTTGGGGGTGACAGGATCTGAGGTCTGGCCCCCGAAAGCTTTCTTT.

This chain uses TRBV7-8 with TRBJ2-1; possibly TRBD1 for D (6 bases). The CDR3 is 15 residues long. In germline, CDR1 is SGHVS, CDR2 FQNEAQ. The V end lost 7 bases, the J end lost 3 bases, and 16 bases lay between the germline ends. The CDR3 region is CASTPGRGNYNEQFF. The CDR3 DNA reads as TGTGCCAGCACCCCCGGTAGGGGGAACTACAATGAGCAGTTCTTC.

This chain joins TRBV7-3 and TRBJ2-1; the D gene is possibly TRBD1 (6 bases). The length of the CDR3 is 15 residues. The germline V and J ends were trimmed by 5 bases and 0 bases, with 11 bases remaining between them. Germline V gene data show CDR1 as SGHTA and CDR2 as FQGTGA. Here the CDR3 reads CASSRDTRSYNEQFF. CDR3 DNA: TGTGCCAGCAGCCGGGACACCCGCTCCTACAATGAGCAGTTCTTC.

V gene TRBV6-6 combines with J gene TRBJ2-7; D is unresolved. The CDR3 is made up of 13 amino acids. V was pared by 3 bases and J by 2 bases, with 8 bases between. Germline CDR1 reads MNHNY; CDR2 reads SVGAGI (reference sequence). This CDR3 reads CASSYEGAYEQYF. CDR3 DNA sequence: TGTGCCAGCAGTTATGAAGGAGCCTACGAGCAGTACTTC.

This sequence joins TRBV6-6 and TRBJ1-5; no clear D gene. Trimming removed 2 bases from V and 3 bases from J, with 8 bases in between. The germline V gene has CDR1 MNHNY and CDR2 SVGAGI (reference sequence). The CDR3 length is 14 residues. The CDR3 region has the DNA TGTGCCAGCAGTTACGCGGGTTTCAATCAGCCCCAGCATTTT. Translating it yields CASSYAGFNQPQHF.

This chain connects TRBV2 to TRBJ2-1; 7 bases align to TRBD1. Germline values: CDR1 SNHLY, CDR2 FYNNEI. The length of the CDR3 is 12 residues. The ends lost 4 bases at V and 6 bases at J; junction bases unmatched: 0. As DNA, the CDR3 is TGTGCCAGCAGTGGGACAGGCAATGAGCAGTTCTTC. Protein: CASSGTGNEQFF.

The chain carries TRBV7-9 and TRBJ2-2; D is ambiguous. CDR1 and CDR2 (germline): SEHNR, FQNEAQ (reference sequence). Trimming took 4 bases from V and 2 from J, leaving 2 bases between them. CDR3 length equals 12 residues. The CDR3 protein is CASSYNTGELFF. The CDR3 nucleotides read TGTGCCAGCAGCTACAACACCGGGGAGCTGTTTTTT. The whole variable domain, filled in from reference TRBV7-9 and TRBJ2-2, reads DTGVSQNPRHKITKRGQNVTFRCDPISEHNRLYWYRQTLGQGPEFLTYFQNEAQLEKSRLLSDRFSAERPKGSFSTLEIQRTEQGDSAMYLCASSYNTGELFFGEGSRLTVL.

The V and J genes are TRBV2 and TRBJ2-5; 9 bases agree with TRBD1. This CDR3 is 14 amino acids long. Trimming cost V 6 bases and J 4 bases; bases outside gene matches: 6. Germline V gene data show CDR1 as SNHLY and CDR2 as FYNNEI. DNA of the CDR3: TGTGCCAGCAGGCCCGGGACAGGGAGAGAGACCCAGTACTTC. Translating gives CASRPGTGRETQYF.

In its sample, this clone was seen a few times. The J gene is TRBJ2-5, the V gene TRBV30; D gene ambiguous. Trimming cost V 0 bases and J 2 bases, with 10 bases left between them. Germline V gene lookup returns CDR1 GTSNPN and CDR2 SVGIG (reference sequence). The CDR3 loop spans 14 amino acids. The CDR3 DNA sequence: TGTGCCTGGAGTGTCAGAACGGTTCAAGAGACCCAGTACTTC. Amino acid sequence: CAWSVRTVQETQYF.

The gene calls are TRBV6-1 and TRBJ2-7; possibly TRBD2 for D (6 bases). The V end lost 6 bases, the J end lost 2 bases, and 17 bases lay between the germline ends. Germline V lookup: CDR1 MNHNS, CDR2 SASEGT. The CDR3 is made up of 15 amino acids. Here the CDR3 reads CASRYGSGGAYEQYF. CDR3 DNA: TGTGCCAGCAGATATGGGAGCGGAGGGGCCTACGAGCAGTACTTC.

This clone has a handful of counts. The chain uses TRBV19 and TRBJ2-1, with TRBD2 matching 7 bases. CDR1 and CDR2 (germline): LNHDA, SQIVND (reference sequence). This CDR3 has 12 residues. The ends lost 11 bases at V and 10 bases at J; junction bases unmatched: 11. The CDR3 DNA reads as TGTGCCGCCCAGTCGGGAGGCTCCGAGCAGTTCTTC. It is translated as CAAQSGGSEQFF.

V and J are TRBV11-3 and TRBJ2-7; D unresolved. CDR1 and CDR2 (germline): SGHNT, YENEEA. Trimming left V 1 base short and J 2 bases short, with 12 bases between. This CDR3 is built from 15 residues. This CDR3 is CASSLASGLAYEQYF. The CDR3, as DNA: TGTGCCAGCAGCTTAGCTTCGGGTTTGGCCTACGAGCAGTACTTC.

The chain recombines TRBV7-2 with TRBJ1-3, with a possible D match to TRBD1 (6 bases). Germline-derived CDR1 and CDR2 are SGHTA and FQGNSA. This CDR3 is built from 15 residues. Between the trimmed V and J ends, which lost 1 base and 4 bases, there was a span of 11 bases. The DNA of the CDR3 is TGTGCCAGCAGCTTAGTGGGACAAGGAGGAAACACCATATATTTT. It is translated as CASSLVGQGGNTIYF.

The chain combines TRBV5-1 with TRBJ2-3; 8 nucleotides agree with TRBD2. The V and J ends lost 2 bases and 0 bases, in that order; junction bases with no gene match: 5. This CDR3 is built from 16 residues. The germline V gene has CDR1 SGHRS and CDR2 YFSETQ. The CDR3 loop reads CASSLLADPSTDTQYF. The DNA of the CDR3 is TGCGCCAGCAGCTTACTAGCGGACCCTAGCACAGATACGCAGTATTTT.

The genes are TRBV28 and TRBJ2-7; no clear D. CDR3 length equals 12 residues. Deletions cut 6 bases from V and 3 bases from J, with 9 bases between. Germline loops: CDR1 MDHEN, CDR2 SYDVKM. In DNA, the CDR3 is TGTGCCAGCAGCACAGAAGTCTACGAGCAGTACTTC. Translation: CASSTEVYEQYF.